Listed here are 3 T cell receptor beta chains from one sample, sequenced in a study of blood T cell repertoires in COVID-19 (dated by TCRdb to 2019 to 2021). The protocol used for the library was the immunoSEQ multiplex PCR assay. Held by TCRdb, this immuneACCESS table contains in-frame sequences only and omits some clones. Under half of the omission traces to an unresolved V gene where checked; the cause of the rest is unknown. The sample table contains more than 150,000 clones; only one count was recorded for about 90% of them. The ten largest account for approximately 3% of the sample. Sequenced: peripheral blood. The receptor set was obtained from a man between 60 and 75 years old with acute or convalescent COVID-19.

J is TRBJ2-2 and V is TRBV7-9, with 8 bases lining up with TRBD1. V shed 5 bases and J 4 bases; nucleotides not matched to a gene: 6. Per the germline V gene, CDR1 is SEHNR and CDR2 is FQNEAQ (reference sequence). The CDR3 consists of 15 residues. CDR3 nucleotides: TGTGCCAGCAGCGGGCAGGGGGCCGTCACCGGGGAGCTGTTTTTT. This sequence encodes CASSGQGAVTGELFF.

The chain joins TRBV5-6 to TRBJ2-7; D is possibly TRBD1 (5 bases). The CDR3 sequence is 16 residues long. Trimming stripped 1 base from V and 4 bases from J, with 18 bases between. CDR1 SGHDT and CDR2 YYEEEE come from the germline V gene. DNA for the CDR3: TGTGCCAGCAGCTTGTTCACGGTAGGGGCCAGGTACGAGCAGTACTTC. Its translation is CASSLFTVGARYEQYF.

This sequence joins TRBV7-8 and TRBJ1-3, with TRBD1 matching 9 bases. The CDR3 runs 16 residues. The germline gives CDR1 SGHVS, CDR2 FQNEAQ. Germline trimming cut 5 bases from V and 0 bases from J; bases unmatched to any gene: 5. CDR3 loop: CASSKGTGISGNTIYF. DNA of the CDR3: TGTGCCAGCAGCAAAGGGACAGGGATCTCTGGAAACACCATATATTTT.